This T cell receptor beta chain was sequenced during a study of shared clonotypes between healthy human individuals. Repertoires were generated with immunoSEQ multiplex PCR, while TCRdb's copy carries only in-frame clones and drops some. Of some 800,000 clones in the sample, over 90% were seen once. Trimming removed 9 bases from V and 8 bases from J; junction bases left unmatched: 6. Germline V gene data show CDR1 as SNHLY and CDR2 as FYNNEI. The CDR3 has 13 residues. Naive CD8 populations comprised CD45RO-negative cells positively selected for CCR7, excluding terminally differentiated effector memory CD45RA+ cells. Donors comprised healthy HIV-negative adults lacking recent acute infections or vaccinations.

The chain couples TRBV2 to TRBJ2-1, with 11 bases matching TRBD2. This clonotype was sampled from a man aged 25 to 45 in good health. The material sequenced was naive CD8+ T cells sorted from blood. CDR3: CASGLAGFDEQFF. DNA of the CDR3: TGTGCCAGTGGACTAGCGGGTTTTGATGAGCAGTTCTTC.